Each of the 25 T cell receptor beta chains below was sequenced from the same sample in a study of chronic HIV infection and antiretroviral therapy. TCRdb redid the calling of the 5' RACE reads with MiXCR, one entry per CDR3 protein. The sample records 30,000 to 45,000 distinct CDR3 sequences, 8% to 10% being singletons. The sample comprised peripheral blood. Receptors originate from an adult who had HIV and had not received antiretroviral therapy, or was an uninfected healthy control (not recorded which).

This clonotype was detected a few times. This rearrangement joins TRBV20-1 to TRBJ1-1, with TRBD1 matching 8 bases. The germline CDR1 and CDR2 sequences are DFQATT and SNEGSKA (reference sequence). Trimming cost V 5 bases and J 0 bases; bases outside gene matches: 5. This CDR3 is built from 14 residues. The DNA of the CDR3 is TGCAGTGCTGAACAGGGGGAGATGAACACTGAAGCTTTCTTT. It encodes CSAEQGEMNTEAFF.

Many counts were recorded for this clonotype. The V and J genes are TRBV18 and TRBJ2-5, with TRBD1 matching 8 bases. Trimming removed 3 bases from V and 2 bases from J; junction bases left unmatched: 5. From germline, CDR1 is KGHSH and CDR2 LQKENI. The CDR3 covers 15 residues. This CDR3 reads CASSPPDRAQETQYF. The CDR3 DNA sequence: TGTGCCAGCTCACCTCCGGACAGGGCTCAAGAGACCCAGTACTTC.

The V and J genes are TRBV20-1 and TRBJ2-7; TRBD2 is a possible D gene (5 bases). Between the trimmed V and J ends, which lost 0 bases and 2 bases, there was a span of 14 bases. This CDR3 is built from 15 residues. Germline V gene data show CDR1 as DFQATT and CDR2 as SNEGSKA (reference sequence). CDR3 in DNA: TGCAGTGCTAGAGAAGGGAGACAAGCCACCTACGAGCAGTACTTC. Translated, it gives CSAREGRQATYEQYF.

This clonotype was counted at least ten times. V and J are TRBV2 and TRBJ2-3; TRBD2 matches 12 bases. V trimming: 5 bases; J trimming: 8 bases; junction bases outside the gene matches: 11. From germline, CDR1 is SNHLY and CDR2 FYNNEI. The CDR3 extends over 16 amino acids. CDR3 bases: TGTGCCAGCAGTCCCGGGACTAGCGGGCCCCGTGTTACGCAGTATTTT. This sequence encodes CASSPGTSGPRVTQYF.

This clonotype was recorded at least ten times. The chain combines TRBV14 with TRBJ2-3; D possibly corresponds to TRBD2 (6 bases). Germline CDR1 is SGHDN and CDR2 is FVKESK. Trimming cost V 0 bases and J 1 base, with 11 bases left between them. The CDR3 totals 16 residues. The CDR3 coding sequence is TGTGCCAGCAGCCAAGATCGGGGGTCCCGCACAGATACGCAGTATTTT. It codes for CASSQDRGSRTDTQYF.

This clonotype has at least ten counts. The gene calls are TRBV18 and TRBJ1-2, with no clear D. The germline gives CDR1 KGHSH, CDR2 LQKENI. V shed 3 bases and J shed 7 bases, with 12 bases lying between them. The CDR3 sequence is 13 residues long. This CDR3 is CASSPDAALGYTF. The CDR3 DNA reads TGTGCCAGCTCACCGGACGCTGCCCTTGGCTACACCTTC.

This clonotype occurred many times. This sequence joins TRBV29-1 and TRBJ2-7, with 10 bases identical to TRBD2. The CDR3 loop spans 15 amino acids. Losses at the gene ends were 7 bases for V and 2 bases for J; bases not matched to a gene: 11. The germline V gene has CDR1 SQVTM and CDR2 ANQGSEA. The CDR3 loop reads CSARPAGGIPYEQYF. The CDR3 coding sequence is TGCAGCGCCCGACCAGCGGGAGGGATCCCCTACGAGCAGTACTTC.

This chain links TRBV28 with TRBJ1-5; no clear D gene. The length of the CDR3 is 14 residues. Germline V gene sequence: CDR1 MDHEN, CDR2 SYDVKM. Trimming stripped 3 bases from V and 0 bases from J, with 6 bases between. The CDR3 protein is CASSLTYSNQPQHF. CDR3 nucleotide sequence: TGTGCCAGCAGTTTGACATATAGCAATCAGCCCCAGCATTTT.

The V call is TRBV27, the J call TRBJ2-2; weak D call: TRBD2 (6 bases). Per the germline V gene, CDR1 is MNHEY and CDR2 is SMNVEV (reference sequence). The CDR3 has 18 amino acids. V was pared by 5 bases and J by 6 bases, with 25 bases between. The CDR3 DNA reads TGTGCCAGCAGTCCGCCGATTCCGGGACTGGGGGGATCCGGGGAGCTGTTTTTT. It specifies CASSPPIPGLGGSGELFF.

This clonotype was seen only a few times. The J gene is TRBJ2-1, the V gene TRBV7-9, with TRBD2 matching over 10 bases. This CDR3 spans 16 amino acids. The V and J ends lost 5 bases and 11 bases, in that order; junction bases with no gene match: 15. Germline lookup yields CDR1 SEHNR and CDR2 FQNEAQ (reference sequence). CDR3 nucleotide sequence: TGTGCCAGCAGCCTCGAACGAACTAGCGGGATGGGGAAGCAGTTCTTC. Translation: CASSLERTSGMGKQFF.

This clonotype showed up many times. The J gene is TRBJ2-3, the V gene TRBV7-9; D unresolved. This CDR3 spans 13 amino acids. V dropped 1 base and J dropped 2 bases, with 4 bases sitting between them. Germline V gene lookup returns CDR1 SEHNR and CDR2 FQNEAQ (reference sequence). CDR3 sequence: CASSLDITDTQYF. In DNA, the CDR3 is TGTGCCAGCAGCTTAGACATCACAGATACGCAGTATTTT.

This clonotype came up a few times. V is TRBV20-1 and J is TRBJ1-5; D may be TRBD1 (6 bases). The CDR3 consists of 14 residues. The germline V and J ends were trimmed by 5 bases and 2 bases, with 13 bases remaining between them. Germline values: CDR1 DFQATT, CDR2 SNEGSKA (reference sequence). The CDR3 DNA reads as TGCAGTGCTCCCACTAACAGGGGCAATCAGCCCCAGCATTTT. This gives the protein CSAPTNRGNQPQHF.

DNA of the CDR3: TGCAGCTCTAGAAATATAAATGAGCAGTTCTTC. It yields the protein CSSRNINEQFF. The gene calls are TRBV29-1 and TRBJ2-1; D gene uncertain. Looked up from germline, CDR1 is SQVTM and CDR2 is ANQGSEA. There are 11 residues in the CDR3. Trimming took 8 bases from V and 7 from J, leaving 12 bases between them.

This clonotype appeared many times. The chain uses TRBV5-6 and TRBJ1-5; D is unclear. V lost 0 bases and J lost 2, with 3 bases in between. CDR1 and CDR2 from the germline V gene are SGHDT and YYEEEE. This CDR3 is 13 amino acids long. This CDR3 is CASSLDRNQPQHF. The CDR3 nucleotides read TGTGCCAGCAGCTTGGACCGCAATCAGCCCCAGCATTTT.

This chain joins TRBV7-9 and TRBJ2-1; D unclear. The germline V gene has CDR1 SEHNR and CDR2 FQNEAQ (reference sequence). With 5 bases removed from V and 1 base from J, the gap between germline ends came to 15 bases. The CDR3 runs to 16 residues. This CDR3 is CASSAKVLISYNEQFF. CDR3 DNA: TGTGCCAGCAGCGCGAAAGTCCTAATTTCCTACAATGAGCAGTTCTTC.

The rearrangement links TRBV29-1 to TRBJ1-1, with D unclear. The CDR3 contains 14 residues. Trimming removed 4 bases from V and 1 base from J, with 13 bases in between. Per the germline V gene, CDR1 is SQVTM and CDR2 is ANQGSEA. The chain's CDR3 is CSVGSAVGNTEAFF. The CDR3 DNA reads TGCAGCGTTGGGTCAGCTGTGGGGAACACTGAAGCTTTCTTT.

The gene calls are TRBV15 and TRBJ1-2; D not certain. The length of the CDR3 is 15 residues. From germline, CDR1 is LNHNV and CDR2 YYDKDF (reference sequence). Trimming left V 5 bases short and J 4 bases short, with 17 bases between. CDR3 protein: CATSLETTPFYGYTF. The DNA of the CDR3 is TGTGCCACCAGCCTTGAAACCACTCCCTTCTATGGCTACACCTTC.

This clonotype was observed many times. CDR3 DNA: TGTGCCAGCAGCGAGCGGGATTCCTACGAGCAGTACTTC. Protein product: CASSERDSYEQYF. This chain links TRBV28 with TRBJ2-7, with TRBD2 matching 7 bases. Germline trimming cut 6 bases from V and 1 base from J; bases unmatched to any gene: 3. CDR1 is MDHEN and CDR2 is SYDVKM in the germline V gene. The CDR3 loop spans 13 amino acids.

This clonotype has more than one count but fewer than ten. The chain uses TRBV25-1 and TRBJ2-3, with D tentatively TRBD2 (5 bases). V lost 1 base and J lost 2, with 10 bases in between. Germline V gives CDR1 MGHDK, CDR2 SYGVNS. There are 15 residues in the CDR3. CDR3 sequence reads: CASSELEETTDTQYF. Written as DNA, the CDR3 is TGTGCCAGCAGTGAATTGGAGGAGACCACAGATACGCAGTATTTT.

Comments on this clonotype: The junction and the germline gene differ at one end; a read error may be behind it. The CDR3 loop is CASSSRVSTETFF. DNA for the CDR3: TGTGCCAGCAGCTCTAGAGTTTCGACTGAAACTTTCTTT. The chain employs TRBV28 and TRBJ1-1; D not resolved. This CDR3 spans 13 amino acids. Germline V gene lookup returns CDR1 MDHEN and CDR2 SYDVKM. The variable domain in full, completed from reference TRBV28 and TRBJ1-1, reads DVKVTQSSRYLVKRTGEKVFLECVQDMDHENMFWYRQDPGLGLRLIYFSYDVKMKEKGDIPEGYSVSREKKERFSLILESASTNQTSMYLCASSSRVSTETFFGQGTRLTVV.

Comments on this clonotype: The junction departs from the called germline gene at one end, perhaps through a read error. CDR3 protein: CASSGQPNTETFF. The CDR3 DNA reads TGTGCCAGCAGTGGACAGCCTAACACTGAAACTTTCTTT. The genes are TRBV2 and TRBJ1-1, with TRBD1 as a possible D gene (5 bases). Per germline, CDR1 SNHLY and CDR2 FYNNEI. This CDR3 contains 13 residues.

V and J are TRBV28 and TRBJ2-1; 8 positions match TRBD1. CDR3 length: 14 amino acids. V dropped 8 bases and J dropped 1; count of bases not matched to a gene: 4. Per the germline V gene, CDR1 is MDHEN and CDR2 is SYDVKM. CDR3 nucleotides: TGTGCCAGCGGGAGGACAGGGTCCTACAATGAGCAGTTCTTC. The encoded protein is CASGRTGSYNEQFF. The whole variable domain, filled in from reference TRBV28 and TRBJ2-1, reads DVKVTQSSRYLVKRTGEKVFLECVQDMDHENMFWYRQDPGLGLRLIYFSYDVKMKEKGDIPEGYSVSREKKERFSLILESASTNQTSMYLCASGRTGSYNEQFFGPGTRLTVL.

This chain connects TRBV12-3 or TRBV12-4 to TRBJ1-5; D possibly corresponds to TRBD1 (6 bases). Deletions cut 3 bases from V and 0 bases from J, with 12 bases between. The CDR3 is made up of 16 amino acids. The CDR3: CASSFPRGDSNQPQHF. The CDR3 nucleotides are TGTGCCAGCAGTTTCCCTAGGGGGGATAGCAATCAGCCCCAGCATTTT.

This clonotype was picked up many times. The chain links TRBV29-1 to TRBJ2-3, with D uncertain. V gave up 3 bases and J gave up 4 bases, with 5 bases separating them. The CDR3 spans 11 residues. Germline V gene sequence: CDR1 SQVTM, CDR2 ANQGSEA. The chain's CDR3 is CSVESPDTQYF. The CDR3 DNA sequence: TGCAGCGTTGAGTCACCAGATACGCAGTATTTT.

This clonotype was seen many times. This CDR3 is CASSSVPDRGRSYEQYF. CDR3 sequence (DNA): TGTGCCAGCAGCTCCGTCCCGGACAGGGGCCGCTCCTACGAGCAGTACTTC. The chain recombines TRBV28 with TRBJ2-7; 9 positions match TRBD1. V trimming: 6 bases; J trimming: 0 bases; junction bases outside the gene matches: 12. Germline V CDR1 and CDR2: MDHEN, SYDVKM. This CDR3 contains 17 residues.